The entry below gives a single T cell receptor (beta chain) sequence along with its context. The antigen is not known. An amount of RNA that ranged from roughly 0.45 to 1 ug was reverse transcribed with random hexamers. Multiplex immunoSEQ PCR targeted 54 Vbeta and 13 Jbeta TCR beta segments. TCRdb processed the immunoSEQ multiplex PCR reads anew with MiXCR; each CDR3 protein has one entry. The sample records about 150,000 distinct CDR3 sequences, about 96% being singletons. CDR1 is SGHAT and CDR2 is FQNNGV in the germline V gene. The CDR3 length is 17 residues. V lost 4 bases and J lost 2, with 19 bases in between. The sample is drawn from a study of CD8 T cells in Susac syndrome. General observations from the study: Regarding the TCR sequencing and HLA analysis, the study admitted that a relatively small number of individuals were involved.

Sequencing targeted TCR beta in blood CD8+ and CD4+ T cells. Each Susac syndrome patient had definite or probable disease by recently defined criteria. This receptor was obtained from a human donor with Susac syndrome. The chain has TRBV11-2 and TRBJ2-3, with D maybe TRBD2 (6 bases). Input material: CD4+ T cells from PBMCs. CDR3 sequence reads: CASSSWSGGIYTDTQYF. DNA for the CDR3: TGTGCCAGCAGCTCCTGGTCGGGCGGGATTTACACAGATACGCAGTATTTT.